The rows below give T cell receptor beta chains drawn from one sample of a study of T cell clonotyping in hematopoietic cell transplantation. Clones were read by immunoSEQ multiplex PCR, and TCRdb kept only the in-frame ones, dropping some. This sample has some 76,000 clones; less than 96% occur once, and the top ten carry under 2%. Sequences were derived from peripheral blood mononuclear cells, sampled before stem cell transplant. The source is a woman in her fifties or sixties with acute myeloid leukemia. Some clones in this sample may be carry-over from other donors' samples. The CDR3 runs from the conserved cysteine through the conserved F or W. D genes are given only for firm matches. Expanded clones are given a class, and other clones once, few, many or no size at all.

size	D	V	J	DNA	CDR3
.	.	TRBV14	TRBJ1-2	TGTGCCAGCAGCCAAGTGACGCACTATGGCTACACCTTC	CASSQVTHYGYTF
.	TRBD2	TRBV19	TRBJ2-5	TGTGCCAGTAGTCCCCGGGGGCGGGGGGCATCAAGGGAGACCCAGTACTTC	CASSPRGRGASRETQYF
.	TRBD1	TRBV2	TRBJ1-4	TGTGCCAGCAGAGAACGGGACAGGATGGATTTT	CASRERDRMDF
.	.	TRBV11-3	TRBJ1-6	TGTGCCAGCAGAGGCAGCGACAATTCACCCCTCCACTTT	CASRGSDNSPLHF
.	.	TRBV15	TRBJ2-5	TGTGCCACCAGCAGACCGGGTCCCCCGTACTTC	CATSRPGPPYF
.	TRBD1	TRBV5-6	TRBJ1-1	TGTGCCAGCAGCGTAAGGGGGCCGGCATTGAGGGCCACTGAAGCTTTCTTT	CASSVRGPALRATEAFF
.	.	TRBV5-6	TRBJ1-5	TGTGCCAGCAGCTTTTATGGCGAGTATGGCCAGCCCCAGCATTTT	CASSFYGEYGQPQHF
.	TRBD2	TRBV5-1	TRBJ2-7	TGCGCCAGCAGCTTGGGGGACTCTAGCGGACCCTACGAGCAGTACTTC	CASSLGDSSGPYEQYF
.	.	TRBV2	TRBJ2-7	TGTGCCAGCAGTACCTGGACTGATTCCTACGAGCAGTACTTC	CASSTWTDSYEQYF
.	TRBD1	TRBV30	TRBJ1-6	TGTGCCTGGAGTAGGGACAGTAATTCACCCCTCCACTTT	CAWSRDSNSPLHF
once	.	TRBV7-9	TRBJ1-6	TGTGCCAGCAGCTTAACGTTGAATTCACCCCTCCACTTT	CASSLTLNSPLHF
.	.	TRBV9	TRBJ2-7	TGTGCCAGCAGCGTAAACCCCGTTGTAGGCCTCGAGCAGTACTTC	CASSVNPVVGLEQYF
.	TRBD1	TRBV29-1	TRBJ2-5	TGCAGCGGGGGGGACAGGGAGGAGACCCAGTACTTC	CSGGDREETQYF
.	.	TRBV5-1	TRBJ2-2	TGCGCCAGCAGCTTGGTTCCGACTTCGAACACCGGGGAGCTGTTTTTT	CASSLVPTSNTGELFF
.	.	TRBV30	TRBJ1-5	TGTGCCTGGAGGCAGGGGAATAGCAATCAGCCCCAGCATTTT	CAWRQGNSNQPQHF
.	TRBD2	TRBV28	TRBJ2-7	TGTGCCAGCACGGGGCCCAGCGGGAGAGATCAGTACTTC	CASTGPSGRDQYF
.	.	TRBV28	TRBJ1-3	TGTGCCAGCGGATTAGACGGTGGAAACACCATATATTTT	CASGLDGGNTIYF
.	.	TRBV28	TRBJ2-7	TGTGCCAGTAGATATGGGGGAGTCTCCTACGAGCAGTACTTC	CASRYGGVSYEQYF
.	TRBD1	TRBV6-6	TRBJ1-2	TGTGCCAGCATTGACCGGGACAGGCCCTATGGCTACACCTTC	CASIDRDRPYGYTF
.	TRBD1	TRBV30	TRBJ2-7	TGTGCCTGGAGTGTGGTGTCACAGGGGCGGTACGAGCAGTACTTC	CAWSVVSQGRYEQYF
.	.	TRBV5-6	TRBJ2-3	TGTGCCAGCAGCGCCCCGACTATCACAGATACGCAGTATTTT	CASSAPTITDTQYF
.	.	TRBV4-1	TRBJ2-7	TGCGCCAGCAGCCCCGGACATACTTCCTACGAGCAGTACTTC	CASSPGHTSYEQYF
.	TRBD2	TRBV19	TRBJ2-1	TGTGCCAGTAGTATAGAGGGGACTAGCCCACGGAAGTTCTTC	CASSIEGTSPRKFF
.	.	TRBV5-1	TRBJ1-6	TGCGCCAGCAGCTTGGACCGAGGACAGCTTAATTCACCCCTCCACTTT	CASSLDRGQLNSPLHF
.	TRBD1	TRBV28	TRBJ2-7	TGTGCCAGCAGCCCCCTGGGACAGGGAAACGAGCAGTACTTC	CASSPLGQGNEQYF
.	.	TRBV15	TRBJ1-4	TGTGCCACCAGCAGAGATCGGGGATTCTCTAATGAAAAACTGTTTTTT	CATSRDRGFSNEKLFF
.	TRBD1	TRBV5-1	TRBJ2-7	TGCGCCAGCAGCTTACCGGGACAGGGGGCCCACGAGCAGTACTTC	CASSLPGQGAHEQYF
.	.	TRBV6-1	TRBJ1-1	TGTGCCAGCAGCCCTTACCGACAAAGGAACACTGAAGCTTTCTTT	CASSPYRQRNTEAFF
.	.	TRBV14	TRBJ2-3	TGTGCCAGCAGCCTCAGGGTTTCGACAGATACGCAGTATTTT	CASSLRVSTDTQYF
.	TRBD1	TRBV4-2	TRBJ1-4	TGTGCCAGCAGTCTAAGACAGGGAGGGTCCTCCGAAAAACTGTTTTTT	CASSLRQGGSSEKLFF
once	TRBD2	TRBV9	TRBJ2-5	TGTGCCAGCAGCGTACCTAGCGGGGTCGGAGAGACCCAGTACTTC	CASSVPSGVGETQYF
.	.	TRBV11-2	TRBJ1-6	TGTGCCAGCAGCTTCGCTTCACCCCTCCACTTT	CASSFASPLHF
.	TRBD1	TRBV4-1	TRBJ1-5	TGCGCCAGCAGCCCACAAGACAGGGGGCGAGAGCCCCAGCATTTT	CASSPQDRGREPQHF
.	TRBD1	TRBV2	TRBJ2-2	TGTGCCAGCAGTGAGCAGGGGGCGGACACCGGGGAGCTGTTTTTT	CASSEQGADTGELFF
.	TRBD2	TRBV15	TRBJ2-5	TGTGCCACCAGCAGAGATGCGGGAGGGCGAGAGACCCAGTACTTC	CATSRDAGGRETQYF
.	.	TRBV30	TRBJ1-3	TGTGCCTGCCCAGGAGGGTCTGGAAACACCATATATTTT	CACPGGSGNTIYF
.	.	TRBV19	TRBJ1-6	TGTGCCAGTAGTACGGACAGATACAATTCACCCCTCCACTTT	CASSTDRYNSPLHF
.	TRBD1	TRBV6-1	TRBJ2-7	TGTGCCAGCAGTGAAGAGATAGGGACAGCCGAGCAGTACTTC	CASSEEIGTAEQYF
once	TRBD2	TRBV25-1	TRBJ2-7	TGTGCCAGCAGTGAAGGTATAGCGGGCCCCTACGAGCAGTACTTC	CASSEGIAGPYEQYF
.	TRBD1	TRBV5-1	TRBJ1-5	TGCGCCAGCAGCCAGGGGGGGGGCAATGGCAATCAGCCCCAGCATTTT	CASSQGGGNGNQPQHF
.	.	TRBV2	TRBJ1-4	TGTGCCAGCAGTGATCCAATGACAGCAACTAATGAAAAACTGTTTTTT	CASSDPMTATNEKLFF
.	.	TRBV6-6	TRBJ2-1	TGTGCCAGCAGTTTGGGGCAGGGCAGGTACAATGAGCAGTTCTTC	CASSLGQGRYNEQFF
.	.	TRBV30	TRBJ1-5	TGTGCCTGGAGTGGAGTGGTGGCGCAGCCCCAGCATTTT	CAWSGVVAQPQHF
once	.	TRBV29-1	TRBJ1-1	TGCAGCGTCACAGACAGGAATACTGAAGCTTTCTTT	CSVTDRNTEAFF
.	.	TRBV30	TRBJ2-5	TGTGCCTGGAACCCGGGGCTGCGTCGAGGGACCCAGTACTTC	CAWNPGLRRGTQYF
.	.	TRBV6-6	TRBJ1-1	TGTGCCAGCAGTTACTCGGCCAGCCCAGGTGGCACTGAAGCTTTCTTT	CASSYSASPGGTEAFF
.	.	TRBV6-5	TRBJ2-5	TGTGCCAGCAGTTACTCTAGGATGGCGGAGACCCAGTACTTC	CASSYSRMAETQYF
.	.	TRBV4-2	TRBJ1-5	TGTGCCAGCAGCCAAGGGGTCGGCCTGGGCAGATTAGGGCCCCAGCATTTT	CASSQGVGLGRLGPQHF
once	.	TRBV5-1	TRBJ2-7	TGCGCCAGCAGCTTAGCAGGGATGCAAACCTACGAGCAGTACTTC	CASSLAGMQTYEQYF
.	TRBD1	TRBV15	TRBJ1-2	TGTGCCACCAGCGCTAAAGGACAGGGGTACTATGGCTACACCTTC	CATSAKGQGYYGYTF
.	.	TRBV5-1	TRBJ1-2	TGCGCCAGCAGACCCAGGGCGGCTGATGGCTACACCTTC	CASRPRAADGYTF
once	.	TRBV7-2	TRBJ1-1	TGTGCCAGCAGCTTAGCGGGCAGGGGACCTTTCTTT	CASSLAGRGPFF
.	.	TRBV6-6	TRBJ2-5	TGTGCCAGCAGTTACTCGAGCTTAGAGACCCAGTACTTC	CASSYSSLETQYF
.	.	TRBV5-1	TRBJ2-3	TGCGCCAGCAGCTTGGATGTGGGGAACGTAGATACGCAGTATTTT	CASSLDVGNVDTQYF
.	TRBD2	TRBV6-5	TRBJ2-2	TGTGCCAGCAATCCTAGCGGCAAGGATAGGGAGCTGTTTTTT	CASNPSGKDRELFF
.	.	TRBV27	TRBJ2-7	TGTGCCAGCAACGTCCGGAAGGGGAACTCCGAGCAGTACTTC	CASNVRKGNSEQYF
few	TRBD1	TRBV5-4	TRBJ2-7	TGTGCCAGCAGCGGGTCCGGGACAGTCTACGAGCAGTACTTC	CASSGSGTVYEQYF
.	.	TRBV9	TRBJ1-4	TGTGCCAGCAGCGTACGGCAGGGACATGAAAAACTGTTTTTT	CASSVRQGHEKLFF
.	.	TRBV5-4	TRBJ1-2	TGTGCCAGCAGCCGTGGGACGGACTTTCCTAACTATGGCTACACCTTC	CASSRGTDFPNYGYTF